The rows below give T cell receptor beta chains drawn from one sample of a study of blood T cell repertoires in COVID-19. Sequencing used immunoSEQ multiplex PCR; TCRdb keeps in-frame clones, though not all of them. The sample lists roughly 150,000 clones; around 85% were seen once. The sequenced sample consisted of peripheral blood. The receptor source for this set is a human donor in a cohort sampled during active COVID-19. The CDR3 runs from the conserved cysteine through the conserved F or W. The D gene is left open where the match is weak. A clone size is listed for some rows: how often the clone was seen (once, few, many), or a class if it is expanded.

J gene,D gene,clone size,V gene,CDR3 protein,CDR3 DNA
TRBJ1-2,TRBD1,.,TRBV7-8,CASSLAGQGANGYTF,TGTGCCAGCAGCTTAGCGGGACAGGGGGCAAATGGCTACACCTTC
TRBJ2-3,.,.,TRBV28,CASSFPSTDTQYF,TGTGCCAGCAGTTTCCCTAGCACAGATACGCAGTATTTT
TRBJ2-2,.,.,TRBV10-3,CAGSYRGGLVTGELFF,TGTGCCGGGAGCTACAGGGGAGGTTTAGTCACCGGGGAGCTGTTTTTT
TRBJ1-2,.,.,TRBV27,CASSLTGDYGYTF,TGTGCCAGCAGTCTGACAGGTGACTATGGCTACACCTTC
TRBJ2-5,.,.,TRBV9,CASSVPQGQETQYF,TGTGCCAGCAGCGTACCACAGGGCCAAGAGACCCAGTACTTC
TRBJ2-7,.,.,TRBV5-1,CASSLGLASDAYEQYF,TGCGCCAGCAGCTTGGGCCTAGCATCGGACGCCTACGAGCAGTACTTC
TRBJ2-1,TRBD2,.,TRBV28,CASSFSGRAVDDEQFF,TGTGCCAGCAGTTTTAGCGGGAGGGCCGTAGACGATGAGCAGTTCTTC
TRBJ2-3,.,.,TRBV18,CASSPLPGGTDTQYF,TGTGCCAGCTCCCCTCTCCCAGGGGGCACAGATACGCAGTATTTT
TRBJ2-7,.,.,TRBV6-5,CASSKQRASYEQYF,TGTGCCAGCAGTAAACAGCGGGCCTCCTACGAGCAGTACTTC
TRBJ1-2,TRBD1,.,TRBV19,CASRTIGQGNSYGYTF,TGTGCCAGTCGAACCATAGGACAGGGGAATTCCTATGGCTACACCTTC
TRBJ2-7,TRBD2,.,TRBV7-8,CASSLDPSGYEQYF,TGTGCCAGCAGCTTAGATCCTAGCGGGTACGAGCAGTACTTC
TRBJ1-1,TRBD1,.,TRBV30,CAWSVPGTGGEAFF,TGTGCCTGGAGTGTACCGGGGACAGGGGGCGAGGCTTTCTTT
TRBJ1-1,.,.,TRBV28,CASSAPLGEAFF,TGTGCCAGCAGTGCTCCCCTCGGGGAAGCTTTCTTT
TRBJ2-7,.,.,TRBV5-1,CASSLVQYSYEQYF,TGCGCCAGCAGCTTGGTACAGTACTCCTACGAGCAGTACTTC
TRBJ2-1,TRBD1,once,TRBV28,CASSWDRGNEQFF,TGTGCCAGCAGTTGGGACAGGGGCAATGAGCAGTTCTTC
TRBJ1-5,.,few,TRBV7-2,CASSLHGDSNQPQHF,TGTGCCAGCAGCTTACACGGGGATAGCAATCAGCCCCAGCATTTT
TRBJ2-7,TRBD1,.,TRBV9,CASSIGTGSYEQYF,TGTGCCAGCAGCATCGGGACAGGGTCCTACGAGCAGTACTTC
TRBJ2-7,TRBD2,once,TRBV6-2/TRBV6-3,CASSYTGGPSYEQYF,TGTGCCAGCAGTTACACGGGAGGGCCCTCCTACGAGCAGTACTTC
TRBJ2-5,.,.,TRBV7-9,CASSSAQTQYF,TGTGCCAGCAGCTCCGCGCAGACCCAGTACTTC
TRBJ2-7,TRBD1,.,TRBV10-3,CAITTGGRPYEQYF,TGTGCCATCACGACAGGGGGGCGCCCCTACGAGCAGTACTTC
TRBJ2-7,.,.,TRBV23-1,CASGEKGVAYEQYF,TGCGCCAGCGGAGAGAAGGGGGTCGCCTACGAGCAGTACTTC
TRBJ2-2,TRBD1,.,TRBV30,CAWTFPDRVTGELFF,TGTGCCTGGACCTTCCCGGACAGGGTTACCGGGGAGCTGTTTTTT
TRBJ1-2,.,.,TRBV13,CASSLQGKSGYTF,TGTGCCAGCAGCTTACAGGGGAAGAGTGGCTACACCTTC
TRBJ2-7,TRBD2,.,TRBV7-6,CASSSGLAAYEQYF,TGTGCCAGCAGCTCGGGACTAGCGGCCTACGAGCAGTACTTC
TRBJ1-2,.,.,TRBV4-1,CASSQDGWGGKINYGYTF,TGCGCCAGCAGCCAAGATGGTTGGGGAGGGAAAATTAACTATGGCTACACCTTC
TRBJ2-1,.,.,TRBV6-5,CASSYGGTSYNEQFF,TGTGCCAGCAGTTACGGCGGTACATCCTACAATGAGCAGTTCTTC
TRBJ2-5,TRBD2,few,TRBV9,CASSKRPGLDSRETQYF,TGTGCCAGCAGCAAGAGGCCGGGACTAGATTCCCGAGAGACCCAGTACTTC
TRBJ2-7,TRBD2,.,TRBV19,CASSTHGTSSNEQYF,TGTGCCAGTAGTACCCACGGGACTAGTTCCAACGAGCAGTACTTC
TRBJ2-7,.,.,TRBV5-6,CASSLGRAVNEQYF,TGTGCCAGCAGCTTAGGCCGAGCGGTAAACGAGCAGTACTTC
TRBJ2-7,TRBD1,.,TRBV5-1,CASSGTGGWQYF,TGCGCCAGCAGCGGAACAGGGGGCTGGCAGTACTTC
TRBJ2-7,.,.,TRBV29-1,CSVRSASYEQYF,TGCAGCGTTCGGAGCGCTTCCTACGAGCAGTACTTC
TRBJ2-3,.,.,TRBV6-1,CASSEWIGGSEDTQYF,TGTGCCAGCAGTGAATGGATTGGAGGGTCTGAAGATACGCAGTATTTT
TRBJ1-4,TRBD1,.,TRBV30,CAWKSPDRVDEKLFF,TGTGCCTGGAAAAGCCCCGACAGGGTTGATGAAAAACTGTTTTTT
TRBJ2-7,.,.,TRBV6-4,CASSDPPDEQYF,TGTGCCAGCAGTGACCCTCCCGACGAGCAGTACTTC
TRBJ1-1,TRBD1,.,TRBV15,CATSRTGGTEAFF,TGTGCCACCAGCAGAACAGGGGGCACTGAAGCTTTCTTT
TRBJ1-1,TRBD1,few,TRBV28,CASYSIRTGGNTEAFF,TGTGCCAGCTACAGCATCCGGACAGGGGGGAACACTGAAGCTTTCTTT
TRBJ2-1,.,.,TRBV19,CASSIDRDSYNEQFF,TGTGCCAGTAGTATAGACAGGGATTCCTACAATGAGCAGTTCTTC
TRBJ2-6,.,.,TRBV6-1,CASSEAQRATLSGANVLTF,TGTGCCAGCAGTGAAGCTCAGAGGGCTACCCTCTCTGGGGCCAACGTCCTGACTTTC
TRBJ2-7,TRBD1,once,TRBV25-1,CASSEPFRTGVYEQYF,TGTGCCAGCAGTGAACCTTTCAGGACAGGGGTTTACGAGCAGTACTTC
TRBJ2-3,TRBD2,.,TRBV6-5,CASSRGAGGTDTQYF,TGTGCCAGCAGTAGGGGAGCGGGGGGTACAGATACGCAGTATTTT
TRBJ2-1,.,.,TRBV27,CASSRTGNEQFF,TGTGCCAGCAGCCGGACTGGCAATGAGCAGTTCTTC
TRBJ2-7,.,.,TRBV6-5,CASSFSAMGSSYEQYF,TGTGCCAGCAGTTTTTCCGCGATGGGCAGCTCCTACGAGCAGTACTTC
TRBJ2-7,.,few,TRBV4-1,CASSLQGNYEQYF,TGCGCCAGCAGCCTGCAGGGAAACTACGAGCAGTACTTC
TRBJ2-1,TRBD2,.,TRBV7-2,CASSLRGGASGTSYNEQFF,TGTGCCAGCAGCTTAAGGGGCGGGGCTAGCGGGACCTCCTACAATGAGCAGTTCTTC
TRBJ1-2,.,.,TRBV14,CASRPTGSYGYTF,TGTGCCAGCAGACCAACAGGTTCCTATGGCTACACCTTC
TRBJ1-1,TRBD1,.,TRBV4-3,CASSRGQESTEAFF,TGCGCCAGCAGCCGAGGACAGGAAAGCACTGAAGCTTTCTTT
TRBJ2-5,.,.,TRBV3-1/TRBV3-2,CASSQVTGGETQYF,TGTGCCAGCAGTCAGGTCACAGGTGGGGAGACCCAGTACTTC
TRBJ2-3,.,.,TRBV18,CASSPAKGGVTDTQYF,TGTGCCAGCTCACCAGCTAAAGGGGGAGTAACGGATACGCAGTATTTT
TRBJ2-1,TRBD2,.,TRBV11-3,CASSPRTRQNNEQFF,TGTGCCAGCAGCCCTCGGACTAGGCAAAACAATGAGCAGTTCTTC
TRBJ2-2,.,once,TRBV19,CASSWGLANTGELFF,TGTGCCAGTAGTTGGGGGCTTGCGAACACCGGGGAGCTGTTTTTT
TRBJ2-7,TRBD1,once,TRBV30,CALIGQGWEQYF,TGTGCACTCATCGGACAGGGATGGGAGCAGTACTTC
TRBJ1-2,.,few,TRBV9,CASSAQGALNYGYTF,TGTGCCAGCAGCGCTCAAGGGGCCCTAAACTATGGCTACACCTTC
TRBJ2-5,.,.,TRBV5-1,CASSFDGEQETQYF,TGCGCCAGCAGCTTTGATGGAGAACAAGAGACCCAGTACTTC
TRBJ2-5,.,.,TRBV10-3,CAISESLAGLETQYF,TGTGCCATCAGTGAGTCACTAGCTGGGCTAGAGACCCAGTACTTC
TRBJ1-5,.,.,TRBV10-3,CAISESRTENQPQHF,TGTGCCATCAGTGAGTCGAGGACAGAGAATCAGCCCCAGCATTTT
TRBJ1-2,.,.,TRBV7-2,CASSFQGGNGYTF,TGTGCCAGCAGCTTTCAAGGGGGAAATGGCTACACCTTC
TRBJ2-7,TRBD1,.,TRBV2,CASSEWTGTTYEQYF,TGTGCCAGCAGTGAATGGACAGGGACGACCTACGAGCAGTACTTC
TRBJ2-5,TRBD1,.,TRBV9,CASSPSPGQGVETQYF,TGTGCCAGCAGCCCCTCCCCGGGACAGGGAGTCGAGACCCAGTACTTC